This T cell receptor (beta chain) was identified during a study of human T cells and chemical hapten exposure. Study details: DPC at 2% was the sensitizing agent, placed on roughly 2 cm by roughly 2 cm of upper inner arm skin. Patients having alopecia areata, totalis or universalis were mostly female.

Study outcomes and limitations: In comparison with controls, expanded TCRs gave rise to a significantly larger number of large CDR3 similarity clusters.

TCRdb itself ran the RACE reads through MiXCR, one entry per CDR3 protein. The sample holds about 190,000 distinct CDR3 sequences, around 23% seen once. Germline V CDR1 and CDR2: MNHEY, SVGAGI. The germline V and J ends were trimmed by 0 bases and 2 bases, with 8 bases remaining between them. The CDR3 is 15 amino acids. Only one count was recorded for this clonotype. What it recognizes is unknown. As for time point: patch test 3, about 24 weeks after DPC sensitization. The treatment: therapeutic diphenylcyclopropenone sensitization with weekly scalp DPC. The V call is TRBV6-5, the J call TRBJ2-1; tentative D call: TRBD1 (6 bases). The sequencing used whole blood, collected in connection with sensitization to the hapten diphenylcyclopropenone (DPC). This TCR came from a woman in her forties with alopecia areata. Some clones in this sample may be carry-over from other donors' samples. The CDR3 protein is CASSYSGGTYNEQFF. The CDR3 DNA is TGTGCCAGCAGTTACTCAGGGGGTACCTACAATGAGCAGTTCTTC.